Sequencing of this TCR beta chain was carried out in a study of early T cells in non-severe SARS-CoV-2 infection. TCRdb reprocessed the 5' RACE reads with MiXCR, giving one entry per CDR3 protein. The sample has about 56,000 distinct CDR3 sequences; 10% to 15% are singletons. This CDR3 has 12 residues. Trimming shortened V by 1 base and J by 6 bases, and 8 bases separated the two germline ends. CDR1 is GTSNPN, CDR2 SVGIG, per germline (reference sequence). This clonotype was counted many times. Sequencing was done on a sample of whole blood. This chain joins TRBV30 and TRBJ2-3, with D possibly being TRBD2 (6 bases). This TCR was recovered from an adult who was a healthcare worker with PCR-confirmed SARS-CoV-2 infection or an uninfected control (not recorded which). The DNA of the CDR3 is TGTGCCTGGAGTGCGGGGGTGGATACGCAGTATTTT. This codes for CAWSAGVDTQYF.